The 25 T cell receptor beta chains given below trace back to one sample, sequenced in a study of CD8+CD57+ T cells in acquired aplastic anemia. Genomic DNA templated the TCR beta VDJ and CDR3 profiling. In TCRdb, the reads were re-called with MiXCR into one record per CDR3 protein. This sample carries about 210,000 distinct CDR3 sequences, about 59% of them seen once, and the ten largest clones take about 29%. Sequenced material: sorted CD4+, CD8+, or CD8+CD57+ T cells (not recorded which) from PBMCs. Receptors were obtained from a human donor in good health.

This chain uses TRBV10-3 with TRBJ2-2, with D perhaps TRBD2 (5 bases). The CDR3 contains 11 residues. Germline V lookup: CDR1 ENHRY, CDR2 SYGVKD. V lost 10 bases to trimming and J lost 7 bases, with 10 bases between them. The CDR3 is CATSGLGELFF. CDR3 in DNA: TGTGCCACCTCAGGACTCGGGGAGCTGTTTTTT.

This chain connects TRBV9 to TRBJ2-3; 10 positions agree with TRBD2. Germline V gene data show CDR1 as SGDLS and CDR2 as YYNGEE. With V trimmed by 0 bases and J by 2 bases, 3 bases remained unmatched. The CDR3 is 16 amino acids. CDR3 bases: TGTGCCAGCAGCGTAGCTAGCGGGGGTATCACAGATACGCAGTATTTT. The encoded protein is CASSVASGGITDTQYF.

The V call is TRBV5-4, the J call TRBJ2-2, with D tentatively TRBD1 or TRBD2 (7 bases each). V was pared by 4 bases and J by 5 bases, with 15 bases between. The CDR3 totals 15 residues. CDR1 is SGHNT and CDR2 is YYREEE in the germline V gene (reference sequence). This CDR3 reads CASSHTGEGTGELFF. CDR3 sequence (DNA): TGTGCCAGCAGCCATACAGGGGAGGGGACCGGGGAGCTGTTTTTT.

V gene TRBV20-1 combines with J gene TRBJ2-7, with 8 nucleotides matching TRBD1. The CDR3 extends over 16 amino acids. V was pared by 7 bases and J by 4 bases, with 18 bases of the junction left unmatched. Germline lookup yields CDR1 DFQATT and CDR2 SNEGSKA (reference sequence). CDR3 amino acids: CSVQPHEGQAPYEQYF. CDR3 sequence (DNA): TGCAGTGTACAACCACACGAGGGACAGGCCCCGTACGAGCAGTACTTC.

The V and J genes are TRBV19 and TRBJ1-5; no clear D gene. CDR1 is LNHDA, CDR2 SQIVND, per germline (reference sequence). The CDR3 runs 14 residues. Trimming cost V 3 bases and J 5 bases, with 11 bases left between them. The CDR3 nucleotides are TGTGCCAGTAGTATTCGGACCGGAGATCAGCCCCAGCATTTT. It is translated as CASSIRTGDQPQHF.

Notes on this clonotype: The junction departs from germline at one end; a sequencing error may be responsible. The V call is TRBV9, the J call TRBJ2-1; 9 nucleotides align to TRBD1. CDR1 and CDR2 (germline): SGDLS, YYNGEE. The CDR3 has 16 amino acids. This chain's CDR3 is CASSTLQGAFFNERLF. CDR3 bases: TGTGCCAGCAGCACATTACAGGGGGCGTTTTTCAATGAGCGGCTCTTC.

A few counts support this clonotype. The chain employs TRBV10-3 and TRBJ1-6; 8 bases fit TRBD1. The CDR3 extends over 14 amino acids. Germline CDR1 and CDR2: ENHRY and SYGVKD. Trimming took 5 bases from V and 12 from J; bases not matched to a gene: 9. The chain's CDR3 is CAISPDRALLPLHF. CDR3 nucleotide sequence: TGTGCCATCAGTCCGGACAGGGCGTTGTTACCCCTCCACTTT.

The chain is built from TRBV24-1 and TRBJ2-5; TRBD1 aligns across 8 bases. Germline lookup yields CDR1 KGHDR and CDR2 SFDVKD. The CDR3 is 15 amino acids. The J segment lost 4 bases and the V segment lost 11 bases, leaving 14 bases of the junction unmatched. The CDR3 loop reads CASSPGQGSGETQYF. The CDR3 coding sequence is TGTGCCAGCAGCCCTGGACAGGGTTCGGGAGAGACCCAGTACTTC.

This clonotype came up a few times. The V gene is TRBV10-3, the J gene TRBJ2-1, with D possibly TRBD1 on 5 matching bases. The germline V gene has CDR1 ENHRY and CDR2 SYGVKD. The CDR3 is 15 residues long. The ends were cut back, 0 bases at V and 3 bases at J, with 9 bases in the middle. CDR3: CAISESGAVYNEQFF. CDR3 nucleotides: TGTGCCATCAGTGAGTCAGGGGCGGTCTACAATGAGCAGTTCTTC.

This clonotype was observed once. Since the CDR3 does not end with the conserved phenylalanine or tryptophan, this likely comes from a read error. Because the CDR3's place on the DNA is in doubt, the DNA is left out and the CDR3 is given as listed by TCRdb. The rearrangement uses TRBV12-3 or TRBV12-4 and TRBJ2-5; the table's D gene call, TRBD2, was not cross checked with the DNA. The CDR3 length is 8 residues, termini included. CDR3 in amino acids: CASSFASG.

This clonotype was seen at least ten times. J is TRBJ1-2 and V is TRBV7-9; D not certain. The CDR3 spans 14 residues. Trimming shortened V by 5 bases and J by 0 bases, and 10 bases separated the two germline ends. The V gene's germline CDR1 is SEHNR and CDR2 FQNEAQ (reference sequence). The CDR3 here is CASSPTDPNYGYTF. The CDR3 bases are TGTGCCAGCAGCCCCACGGATCCTAACTATGGCTACACCTTC.

Many counts were recorded for this clonotype. This chain uses TRBV13 with TRBJ2-1; TRBD2 matches 11 bases. Germline assignment: CDR1 PRHDT and CDR2 FYEKMQ (reference sequence). The V gene end was trimmed by 4 bases and the J gene end by 5 bases; junction bases not matched to a gene: 7. The CDR3 contains 16 residues. The CDR3 DNA is TGTGCCAGCAGCTCCATGACTAGCGGGGACAACAATGAGCAGTTCTTC. It specifies CASSSMTSGDNNEQFF.

V usage is TRBV2 and J usage is TRBJ2-5; 8 nucleotides align to TRBD2. The length of the CDR3 is 13 residues. V lost 8 bases to trimming and J lost 12 bases; unmatched junction nucleotides: 14. Per germline, CDR1 SNHLY and CDR2 FYNNEI. CDR3 loop: CASGGNEAGVKYF. CDR3 DNA: TGTGCCAGCGGGGGAAACGAAGCGGGGGTAAAGTACTTC.

J is TRBJ2-2 and V is TRBV24-1, with 7 bases aligning to TRBD2. Germline assignment: CDR1 KGHDR and CDR2 SFDVKD. V shed 10 bases, J shed 3 bases, and the junction held 10 bases outside the gene matches. This CDR3 comprises 15 residues. The CDR3 here is CATRGGAGYTGELFF. DNA of the CDR3: TGTGCCACGCGCGGGGGTGCAGGGTACACCGGGGAGCTGTTTTTT.

The V gene is TRBV15, the J gene TRBJ1-1; D remains ambiguous. Trimming cost V 1 base and J 4 bases, with 10 bases left between them. Looked up from germline, CDR1 is LNHNV and CDR2 is YYDKDF (reference sequence). The length of the CDR3 is 14 residues. The chain's CDR3 is CATSRVVGSTEAFF. The CDR3 region has the DNA TGTGCCACCAGCAGAGTGGTTGGGAGCACTGAAGCTTTCTTT.

A few counts support this clonotype. The chain joins TRBV27 to TRBJ2-3, with unresolved D. V was pared by 1 base and J by 2 bases, with 7 bases between. This CDR3 region has 14 residues. CDR1 is MNHEY, CDR2 SMNVEV, per germline (reference sequence). The CDR3 is CASSLYGLTDTQYF. CDR3 coding DNA: TGTGCCAGCAGTTTATATGGGCTCACAGATACGCAGTATTTT.

This clonotype came up a few times. The gene calls are TRBV7-9 and TRBJ2-5; possible D gene TRBD1, 6 bases. Germline lookup yields CDR1 SEHNR and CDR2 FQNEAQ (reference sequence). Trimming pared 8 bases from V and 2 bases from J, leaving 12 bases between. The CDR3 consists of 13 residues. The CDR3 protein is CASHTGIQETQYF. CDR3 DNA: TGTGCCAGCCACACAGGGATACAAGAGACCCAGTACTTC.

The genes are TRBV29-1 and TRBJ2-3; 14 nucleotides agree with TRBD2. Unmatched junction bases numbered 5, after V lost 5 bases and J lost 4 bases. CDR3 size: 15 residues. Germline CDR1 is SQVTM and CDR2 is ANQGSEA. The CDR3 region has the DNA TGCAGCGTTCGACGGACTAGCGGGGGGCCAGATACGCAGTATTTT. Its translation: CSVRRTSGGPDTQYF.

There are many counts of this clonotype. The V call is TRBV14, the J call TRBJ1-2; D gene uncertain. V shed 0 bases and J shed 4 bases, with 6 bases lying between them. CDR1 is SGHDN and CDR2 is FVKESK in the germline V gene. This CDR3 has 13 residues. CDR3 protein: CASSQENGYGYTF. The CDR3 bases are TGTGCCAGCAGCCAAGAGAACGGCTATGGCTACACCTTC.

The sample holds many counts of this clonotype. The chain combines TRBV20-1 with TRBJ1-1; tentatively, D is TRBD1 (5 bases). The CDR3 is 12 residues long. CDR1 and CDR2 from the germline V gene are DFQATT and SNEGSKA (reference sequence). Trimming removed 5 bases at V and 3 bases at J, with 10 bases between. The DNA for the CDR3 is TGCAGTGCTGACGGACACCACACTGAAGCTTTCTTT. Encoded protein: CSADGHHTEAFF.

This clonotype was seen at least ten times. The genes are TRBV19 and TRBJ1-3, with D unclear. Germline values: CDR1 LNHDA, CDR2 SQIVND (reference sequence). The CDR3 contains 17 residues. With 4 bases removed from V and 4 bases from J, the gap between germline ends came to 20 bases. CDR3 sequence (DNA): TGTGCCAGTAGTACCGCCCCCGGGTGGAAGAGGGGAAACACCATATATTTT. The encoded protein is CASSTAPGWKRGNTIYF. Complete variable domain (other parts from reference TRBV19 and TRBJ1-3): DGGITQSPKYLFRKEGQNVTLSCEQNLNHDAMYWYRQDPGQGLRLIYYSQIVNDFQKGDIAEGYSVSREKKESFPLTVTSAQKNPTAFYLCASSTAPGWKRGNTIYFGEGSWLTVV.

There are many counts of this clonotype. V and J are TRBV29-1 and TRBJ1-1, with D perhaps TRBD1 (5 bases). The CDR3 sequence is 13 residues long. The V end was cut by 6 bases, the J end by 7 bases, with 18 bases between. The V gene's germline CDR1 is SQVTM and CDR2 ANQGSEA. The CDR3 sequence: CSVIIREGLEAFF. CDR3 coding DNA: TGCAGCGTCATAATAAGGGAGGGGCTTGAAGCTTTCTTT.

This clonotype was seen only a few times. The V gene is TRBV19, the J gene TRBJ1-5; possibly TRBD1 for D (6 bases). CDR1 and CDR2 (germline): LNHDA, SQIVND (reference sequence). V was trimmed by 6 bases and J by 1 base, leaving 10 bases between them. The CDR3 has 14 residues. The CDR3 DNA reads as TGTGCCAGTAGGAGGACAGTGAGCAATCAGCCCCAGCATTTT. This sequence encodes CASRRTVSNQPQHF.

This clonotype was counted a few times. The chain links TRBV10-3 to TRBJ1-1; 7 bases are shared with TRBD1. The CDR3 extends over 15 amino acids. Germline CDR1 reads ENHRY; CDR2 reads SYGVKD. V was pared by 7 bases and J by 4 bases, with 12 bases of the junction left unmatched. This CDR3 reads CAIKEEGATVTEAFF. DNA for the CDR3: TGTGCCATCAAAGAGGAGGGGGCGACTGTCACTGAAGCTTTCTTT.

V and J are TRBV7-2 and TRBJ2-7; the D is unclear. This CDR3 is 14 amino acids long. CDR1 SGHTA and CDR2 FQGNSA come from the germline V gene. With 5 bases removed from V and 0 bases from J, the gap between germline ends came to 11 bases. CDR3 coding DNA: TGTGCCAGCAGCCCCCCCACCAGCTCCTACGAGCAGTACTTC. Its translation: CASSPPTSSYEQYF.